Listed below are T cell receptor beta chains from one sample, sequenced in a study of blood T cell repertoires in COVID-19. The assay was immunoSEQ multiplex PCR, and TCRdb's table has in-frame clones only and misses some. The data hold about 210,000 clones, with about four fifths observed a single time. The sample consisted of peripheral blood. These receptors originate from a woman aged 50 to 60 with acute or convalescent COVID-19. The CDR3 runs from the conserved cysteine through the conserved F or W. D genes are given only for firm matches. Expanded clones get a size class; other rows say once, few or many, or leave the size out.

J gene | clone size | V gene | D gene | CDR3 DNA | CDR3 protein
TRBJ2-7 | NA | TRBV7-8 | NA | TGTGCCAGCAGCTTCCAGACTTACGAGCAGTACTTC | CASSFQTYEQYF
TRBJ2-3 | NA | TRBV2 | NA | TGTGCCAGCAGCCGCTCGGTTGGGGCAGCTACGTTAGAAGATACGCAGTATTTT | CASSRSVGAATLEDTQYF
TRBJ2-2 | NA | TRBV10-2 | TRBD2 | TGCGCCAGCAGACCGGGACTAGCAGGTTCCGGGGAGCTGTTTTTT | CASRPGLAGSGELFF
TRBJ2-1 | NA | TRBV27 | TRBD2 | TGTGCCAGCAGTTCTACTAGCGGGAGGCGTTACAATGAGCAGTTCTTC | CASSSTSGRRYNEQFF
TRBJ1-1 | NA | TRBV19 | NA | TGTGCCAGTAGTATAGCCTTATTCACTGAAGCTTTCTTT | CASSIALFTEAFF
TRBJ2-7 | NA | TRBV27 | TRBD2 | TGTGCCAGCAGTTTGGTGGGAGGGGTCTCCTACGAGCAGTACTTC | CASSLVGGVSYEQYF
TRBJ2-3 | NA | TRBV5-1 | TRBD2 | TGCGCCAGCACCGGGACTAGCCCAGATACGCAGTATTTT | CASTGTSPDTQYF
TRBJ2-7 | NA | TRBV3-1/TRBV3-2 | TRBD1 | TGTGCCAGCAGCCAATACTGGGACAGTATCTACGAGCAGTACTTC | CASSQYWDSIYEQYF
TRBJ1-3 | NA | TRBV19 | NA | TGTGCCAGTAGCAGCGGGACAACCATCTCTGGAAACACCATATATTTT | CASSSGTTISGNTIYF
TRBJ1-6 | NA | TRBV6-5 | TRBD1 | TGTGCCAGCAAGATACAGGGGGACTATAATTCACCCCTCCACTTT | CASKIQGDYNSPLHF
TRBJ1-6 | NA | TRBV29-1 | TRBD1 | TGCAGCGTTGGGGCGGGACAGGTCTTACCCCCCTATAATTCACCCCTCCACTTT | CSVGAGQVLPPYNSPLHF
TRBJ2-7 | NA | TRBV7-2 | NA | TGTGCCAGCAGCTTAGCAGGGGCCTCCTCCTACGAGCAGTACTTC | CASSLAGASSYEQYF
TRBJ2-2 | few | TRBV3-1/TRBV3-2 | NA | TGTGCCAGCAGCCCCCCCGGGGGAGGGGAGCTGTTTTTT | CASSPPGGGELFF
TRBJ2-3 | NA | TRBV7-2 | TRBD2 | TGTGCCAGCAGCTTAGTAGCGGGAGGCACAGATACGCAGTATTTT | CASSLVAGGTDTQYF
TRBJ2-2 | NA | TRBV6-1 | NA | TGTGCCAGCAGTGAAAGGGGCCCCACGAACACCGGGGAGCTGTTTTTT | CASSERGPTNTGELFF
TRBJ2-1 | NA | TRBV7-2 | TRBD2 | TGTGCCAGCAGCTTTACACTAGCGGGAGGAAGTGAGCAGTTCTTC | CASSFTLAGGSEQFF
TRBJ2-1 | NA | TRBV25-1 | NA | TGTGCCAGCAGTGAATCCCGGACAGTGACCTACAATGAGCAGTTCTTC | CASSESRTVTYNEQFF
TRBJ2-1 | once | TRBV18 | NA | TGTGCCAGCTCACCGGACAGCTTCAGTGAGCAGTTCTTC | CASSPDSFSEQFF
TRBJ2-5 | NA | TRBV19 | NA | TGTGCCAGTAGTGGTGGCGGGCCTAGTCGGGAGACCCAGTACTTC | CASSGGGPSRETQYF
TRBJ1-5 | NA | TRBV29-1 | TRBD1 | TGCAGCGTTGATCTCAGGGGGCTACGGCAGCCCCAGCATTTT | CSVDLRGLRQPQHF
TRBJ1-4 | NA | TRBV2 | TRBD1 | TGTGCCAGCAGTGGGGACAGGGCGTCGGAAAAACTGTTTTTT | CASSGDRASEKLFF
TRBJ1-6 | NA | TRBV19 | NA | TGTGCCAGTAGTTTATTGCCAGGGAAAAGGTCCAATTCACCCCTCCACTTT | CASSLLPGKRSNSPLHF
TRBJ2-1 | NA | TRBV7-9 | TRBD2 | TGTGCCAGCAGCTCCGGGACTAGCGGCCGGGATGAGCAGTTCTTC | CASSSGTSGRDEQFF
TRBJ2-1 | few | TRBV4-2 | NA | TGTGCCAGCAGCCAAGACTACCGAAAATTGGCCTACAATGAGCAGTTCTTC | CASSQDYRKLAYNEQFF
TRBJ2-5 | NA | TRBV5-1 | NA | TGCGCCAGCAGCACCCGGGGAGGGGGAGAGACCCAGTACTTC | CASSTRGGGETQYF
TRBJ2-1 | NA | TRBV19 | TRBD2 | TGTGCCAGTAGTATTGTAGAACTAGCGGGAGGGAGTAGCAATGAGCAGTTCTTC | CASSIVELAGGSSNEQFF
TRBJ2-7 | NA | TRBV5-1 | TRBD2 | TGCGCCAGCAGCCCGACTAGCGGGAGTGGGAGCTACGAGCAGTACTTC | CASSPTSGSGSYEQYF
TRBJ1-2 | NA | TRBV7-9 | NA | TGTGCCAGCAGCTCTGTCAGGGTAGCTCTAGGTTGGAACTATGGCTACACCTTC | CASSSVRVALGWNYGYTF
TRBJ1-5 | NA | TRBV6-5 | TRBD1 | TGTGCCAGCAGTTTCCGGACAGGGGGGGGATGGCCCCAGCATTTT | CASSFRTGGGWPQHF
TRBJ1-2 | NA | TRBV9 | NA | TGTGCCAGCAGCGAGGACAGCCACTATGGCTACACCTTC | CASSEDSHYGYTF
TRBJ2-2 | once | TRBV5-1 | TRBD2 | TGCGCCAGCAGCTTGGGGCTAGCGGAGAACACCGGGGAGCTGTTTTTT | CASSLGLAENTGELFF
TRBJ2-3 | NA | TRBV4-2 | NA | TGTGCCAGCAGCCAGGCTGGGTGGCGGCTCGGGGATACGCAGTATTTT | CASSQAGWRLGDTQYF
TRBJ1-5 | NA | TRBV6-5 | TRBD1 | TGTGCCAGCCGTCCAGGGGGCTACAATCAGCCCCAGCATTTT | CASRPGGYNQPQHF
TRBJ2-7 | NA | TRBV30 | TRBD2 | TGTGCCTGGAGAGCGGGAGGGTCTCCCCCCCACGAGCAGTACTTC | CAWRAGGSPPHEQYF
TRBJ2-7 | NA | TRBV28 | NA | TGTGCCAGCAGTTCACCCAGGGGAACTTACTACGAGCAGTACTTC | CASSSPRGTYYEQYF
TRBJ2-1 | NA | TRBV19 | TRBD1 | TGTGCCAGTAGTATCGGCAGACAGGGCAATGAGCAGTTCTTC | CASSIGRQGNEQFF
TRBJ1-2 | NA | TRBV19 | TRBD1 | TGTGCCAGTAGTATCCACCCTGCAACAGGGGGAAAGGGCTATGGCTACACCTTC | CASSIHPATGGKGYGYTF
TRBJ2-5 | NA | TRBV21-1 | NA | TGTGCTGGGCCGGGAGGTCCCCAGGAGACCCAGTACTTC | CAGPGGPQETQYF
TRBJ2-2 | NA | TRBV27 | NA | TGTGCCAGCACCCCAGGAGGCGGGGAGCTGTTTTTT | CASTPGGGELFF
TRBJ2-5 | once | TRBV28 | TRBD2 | TGTGCCAGCAGTTTACTAGCGGGAGTGGGGGGAGAGACCCAGTACTTC | CASSLLAGVGGETQYF
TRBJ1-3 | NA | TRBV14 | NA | TGTGCCAGCAGCCCACACCTCTCTGGAAACACCATATATTTT | CASSPHLSGNTIYF
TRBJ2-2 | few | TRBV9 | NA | TGTGCCAGCAGCGTAGCGGGGACGAACACCGGGGAGCTGTTTTTT | CASSVAGTNTGELFF
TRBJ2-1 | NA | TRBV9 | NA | TGTGCCAGCAGCGTAGGGACTACCACCTACAATGAGCAGTTCTTC | CASSVGTTTYNEQFF
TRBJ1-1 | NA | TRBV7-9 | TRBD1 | TGTGCCAGCAGCCACCCTGGGGTCCCACGGGACAGAGACGGCACTGAAGCTTTCTTT | CASSHPGVPRDRDGTEAFF
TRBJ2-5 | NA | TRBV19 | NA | TGTGCCAGCTCCTGGAGGCAAGAGACCCAGTACTTC | CASSWRQETQYF
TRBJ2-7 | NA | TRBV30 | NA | TGTGCCTGGAGGCAGGACATAAGCTACGAGCAGTACTTC | CAWRQDISYEQYF
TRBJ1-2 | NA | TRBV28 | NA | TGTGCCAGCAGTTTAGGACAGACCTATGGCTACACCTTC | CASSLGQTYGYTF
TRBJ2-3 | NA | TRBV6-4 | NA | TGTGCCAGCAGTGACGAGGGAGTGGATACGCAGTATTTT | CASSDEGVDTQYF
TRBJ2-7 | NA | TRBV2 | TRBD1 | TGTGCCAGCACCGGACCCTGGGACAGGGGTTACGAGCAGTACTTC | CASTGPWDRGYEQYF
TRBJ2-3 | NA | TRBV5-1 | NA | TGCGCCAGCAGCTTCCGGGACACAGATACGCAGTATTTT | CASSFRDTDTQYF
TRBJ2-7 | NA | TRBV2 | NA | TGTGCCAGCAGTTGGGCCTCGGGGGGCTTCGGAAACGAGCAGTACTTC | CASSWASGGFGNEQYF
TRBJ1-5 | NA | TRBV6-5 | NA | TGTGCCAGCAGTTTCTTCGGACCGAGAGGGAATCAGCCCCAGCATTTT | CASSFFGPRGNQPQHF
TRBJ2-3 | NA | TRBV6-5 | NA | TGTGCCAGCAGGGGGGACACCCCAGATACGCAGTATTTT | CASRGDTPDTQYF
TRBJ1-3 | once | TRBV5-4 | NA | TGTGCCAGCAGCTCCGGACAGAAGCGTGGAAACACCATATATTTT | CASSSGQKRGNTIYF
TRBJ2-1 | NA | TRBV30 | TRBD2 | TGTGCCTGGAGCCCCGGACTAGCGGGAAAGCAGTTCTTC | CAWSPGLAGKQFF
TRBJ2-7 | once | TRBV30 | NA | TGTGCCTGGAGTGTAGCAGGGAACGAGCAGTACTTC | CAWSVAGNEQYF
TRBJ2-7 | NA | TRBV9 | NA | TGTGCCAGCAGCGTAGGCGGAGGCCGCTCCTACGAGCAGTACTTC | CASSVGGGRSYEQYF
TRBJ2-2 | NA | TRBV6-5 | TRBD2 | TGTGCCAGCAGTTACGGGGGGGCCGGGGAGCTGTTTTTT | CASSYGGAGELFF
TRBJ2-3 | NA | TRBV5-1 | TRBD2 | TGCGCCAGCAGCCGGAGGACTAGCGATACAGATACGCAGTATTTT | CASSRRTSDTDTQYF